This T cell receptor (beta chain) was identified in a study of blood T cell repertoires in COVID-19. The table came from immunoSEQ multiplex PCR; TCRdb's copy has only in-frame clones and leaves some out. The table records about 200,000 clones, approximately 87% of them present only once. The receptor was derived from a man aged 55 to 70 who had recovered from COVID-19. Input material: peripheral blood.

CDR3 in amino acids: CASSIVGQDGYTF. DNA of the CDR3: TGTGCCAGTAGTATCGTGGGACAGGATGGCTACACCTTC. This chain uses TRBV19 with TRBJ1-2; 8 bases line up with TRBD1. The CDR3 runs 13 residues. V lost 3 bases, J lost 6 bases, and 3 bases stayed unmatched. The V gene's germline CDR1 is LNHDA and CDR2 SQIVND (reference sequence).